This is a list of T cell receptor beta chains from one sample in a study of control samples from healthy donors and cancer patients. The method was immunoSEQ multiplex PCR; TCRdb's version includes in-frame clones alone and lacks a portion of them. The sample lists around 78,000 clones; around 94% were seen once. Sequenced sample: blood. These receptors all come from a woman under 30 in good health. CDR3s include the opening cysteine and the closing phenylalanine or tryptophan. The D gene is left open where the match is weak. Clone size is given for some rows only: seen once, a few or many times, or a class if the clone is expanded.

>.|.|TRBV2|TRBJ2-2
TGTGCCAGCAGTCCCGGATACAGGGTCAACACCGGGGAGCTGTTTTTT
CASSPGYRVNTGELFF
>once|TRBD2|TRBV5-4|TRBJ2-1
TGTGCCAGCAGCACTGCTAGCGGGGGGGCCTCATACAATGAGCAGTTCTTC
CASSTASGGASYNEQFF
>once|.|TRBV15|TRBJ2-5
TGTGCCACCAGCGTACCAGGAGAGACCCAGTACTTC
CATSVPGETQYF
>.|TRBD1|TRBV19|TRBJ1-5
TGTGCCAGCCAGGGGGACGGAAATCAGCCCCAGCATTTT
CASQGDGNQPQHF
>few|.|TRBV3-1/TRBV3-2|TRBJ1-2
TGTGCCAGCAGCCAAGATCCCAGAACATATGGCTACACCTTC
CASSQDPRTYGYTF
>.|.|TRBV14|TRBJ2-1
TGTGCCAGCACCACCAGTCCAGGGAGGTTTTACAATGAGCAGTTCTTC
CASTTSPGRFYNEQFF
>once|.|TRBV5-1|TRBJ1-3
TGCGCCAGCAGCTCGGCGGTGGGCAGGGGAAACACCATATATTTT
CASSSAVGRGNTIYF
>.|.|TRBV3-1/TRBV3-2|TRBJ2-7
TGTGCCAGCAGCTTAAATCTCGACGGAGCCTACGAGCAGTACTTC
CASSLNLDGAYEQYF
>.|.|TRBV6-5|TRBJ1-1
TGTGCCAGTGGTCGCCCAAACACTGAAGCTTTCTTT
CASGRPNTEAFF
>.|.|TRBV2|TRBJ2-7
TGTGCCAGCAGTGAAGCTTTAGGGTTCCTCCCCTACGAGCAGTACTTC
CASSEALGFLPYEQYF
>.|TRBD2|TRBV28|TRBJ2-3
TGTGCCAGCAGTCGGGGGGGAACAGATACGCAGTATTTT
CASSRGGTDTQYF
>.|TRBD1|TRBV28|TRBJ2-3
TGTGCCAGCAGCCAAGAGCAGGGGGCAGATACGCAGTATTTT
CASSQEQGADTQYF
>.|.|TRBV2|TRBJ1-5
TGTGCCAGCAGTGAAGGTCACAGGGACAATCAGCCCCAGCATTTT
CASSEGHRDNQPQHF
>.|.|TRBV11-2|TRBJ1-5
TGTGCCAGCAGCTTAGGGTCCAATAGCAATCAGCCCCAGCATTTT
CASSLGSNSNQPQHF
>.|.|TRBV7-9|TRBJ2-4
TGTGCCAGCAGCACCCAGACTGATAAGTACTTC
CASSTQTDKYF
>.|TRBD2|TRBV9|TRBJ2-7
TGTGCCAGCAGCGCTTGGATAAAAGCGGGAGGGCCAGACGAGCAGTACTTC
CASSAWIKAGGPDEQYF
>.|TRBD1|TRBV6-6|TRBJ2-7
TGTGCCAGCAGTTACTCCGGGAACAGGGGTTACGAGCAGTACTTC
CASSYSGNRGYEQYF
>.|.|TRBV10-1|TRBJ2-2
TGCGCCAGCAGTGACAAAGTGACCTTAACTGGCGGGGAGCTGTTTTTT
CASSDKVTLTGGELFF
>.|TRBD1|TRBV6-4|TRBJ2-3
TGTGCCAGCAGTTCAGAACAGGGGGCCACAGATACGCAGTATTTT
CASSSEQGATDTQYF
>.|TRBD2|TRBV28|TRBJ2-5
TGTGCCAGCAGTTGGGAGGGAGTGACCCAGTACTTC
CASSWEGVTQYF
>.|TRBD1|TRBV6-6|TRBJ1-4
TGTGCCAGCAGGGGACAGGCGTCGGAAAAACTGTTTTTT
CASRGQASEKLFF
>.|.|TRBV19|TRBJ1-1
TGTGCCAGTAGTATTATCGGGGGCCGGGCTGAAGCTTTCTTT
CASSIIGGRAEAFF
>.|TRBD2|TRBV6-2/TRBV6-3|TRBJ2-1
TGTGCCAGCAGTTACAGTCTAGCGGGACTCTACAATGAGCAGTTCTTC
CASSYSLAGLYNEQFF
>.|.|TRBV11-2|TRBJ2-5
TGTGCCAGCAGCCGGGCCAGGGAAGAGACCCAGTACTTC
CASSRAREETQYF
>.|TRBD1|TRBV5-5|TRBJ2-1
TGTGCCAGCAGCTTGGGTTCAGGGGGCAATCTCGGCGAGCAGTTCTTC
CASSLGSGGNLGEQFF
>once|TRBD2|TRBV7-9|TRBJ2-5
TGTGCCAGCAGCAGCACTAGCGGGGAGGAGACCCAGTACTTC
CASSSTSGEETQYF
>.|TRBD2|TRBV5-3|TRBJ2-3
TGTGCCAGAAGCTTGAGGCAGGGAAGGGTAGCGGGAGAAGTCACAGATACGCAGTATTTT
CARSLRQGRVAGEVTDTQYF
>once|TRBD1|TRBV28|TRBJ1-4
TGTGCCAGTTCCTCCAGGGGGGCGGTAACTAATGAAAAACTGTTTTTT
CASSSRGAVTNEKLFF
>.|.|TRBV27|TRBJ1-3
TGTGCCAGCAGTTTAATGGGGGGCATTGGAAACACCATATATTTT
CASSLMGGIGNTIYF
>.|.|TRBV5-1|TRBJ1-1
TGCGCCAGCAGTCGTATCCGGGCTGCCCCCGAAGCTTTCTTT
CASSRIRAAPEAFF
>once|TRBD1|TRBV15|TRBJ1-2
TGTGCCACCAGCAGAGAACGACAGGGAAAGACCTATGGCTACACCTTC
CATSRERQGKTYGYTF
>.|.|TRBV10-3|TRBJ1-1
TGTGCCATCAGTGAGTCCCGGTTGGGGGGGACTGAAGCTTTCTTT
CAISESRLGGTEAFF
>.|TRBD1|TRBV7-8|TRBJ1-5
TGTGCCAGCAGCTTAGGACAGGGGGTGGGTTCTCAGCCCCAGCATTTT
CASSLGQGVGSQPQHF
>.|TRBD2|TRBV25-1|TRBJ2-1
TGTGCCAGCAGTGAAGATCCGACTAGCGAAAAATACAATGAGCAGTTCTTC
CASSEDPTSEKYNEQFF
>once|.|TRBV28|TRBJ2-7
TGTGCCAGCAGCCTACGGACAGTCGGCTACGAGCAGTACTTC
CASSLRTVGYEQYF
>.|TRBD1|TRBV6-5|TRBJ1-3
TGTGCCAGCAGTTACCGACAGGGGAGCTCTGGAAACACCATATATTTT
CASSYRQGSSGNTIYF
>.|TRBD2|TRBV5-8|TRBJ2-1
TGTGCCAGCAGCTTGGGACTAGCGGGGTACAATGAGCAGTTCTTC
CASSLGLAGYNEQFF
>.|.|TRBV24-1|TRBJ2-5
TGTGCCACCAGTGATCCTCGGACCCTAGGGGAGACCCAGTACTTC
CATSDPRTLGETQYF
>.|TRBD1|TRBV5-1|TRBJ2-7
TGCGCCAGCAGCTTGGCACCCGGGACAGCTACCTACGAGCAGTACTTC
CASSLAPGTATYEQYF
>.|TRBD1|TRBV5-4|TRBJ2-1
TGTGCCAGCACCCAACAGGGGTACAATGAGCAGTTCTTC
CASTQQGYNEQFF
>few|TRBD2|TRBV3-1/TRBV3-2|TRBJ2-1
TGTGCCAGCTGCTGCTTAGCGGGTGTCACAGGTGAGCAGTTCTTC
CASCCLAGVTGEQFF
>.|.|TRBV6-1|TRBJ2-7
TGTGCCAGCAGTGAAGGACTGGATCATCCCTACGAGCAGTACTTC
CASSEGLDHPYEQYF
>.|.|TRBV2|TRBJ2-3
TGTGCCAGCAGTGAAGTAGGGGGGACGCAGTATTTT
CASSEVGGTQYF
>.|.|TRBV27|TRBJ1-5
TGTGCCAGCAGTTTAATTGCAGGTGGCTTTGGCAATCAGCCCCAGCATTTT
CASSLIAGGFGNQPQHF
>.|.|TRBV21-1|TRBJ2-3
TGTGCCAGCAGCAAAGGAGGGCGATGGTACGCACAAGATACGCAGTATTTT
CASSKGGRWYAQDTQYF
>.|.|TRBV5-1|TRBJ1-1
TGCGCCAGCAGCTTGGCCCGGGGGCGAACTGAAGCTTTCTTT
CASSLARGRTEAFF
>once|TRBD1|TRBV18|TRBJ2-2
TGTGCCAGCTCACCAGGACAGGTGAACACCGGGGAGCTGTTTTTT
CASSPGQVNTGELFF
>.|.|TRBV5-8|TRBJ2-3
TGTGCCAGTGGTCTTGGGACGGCTAGCACAGATACGCAGTATTTT
CASGLGTASTDTQYF
>.|.|TRBV5-1|TRBJ2-7
TGCGCCAGCAGCCAGATTGGACTGTACTCCTACGAGCAGTACTTC
CASSQIGLYSYEQYF
>.|.|TRBV7-2|TRBJ1-2
TGTGCCAGCAGCTTAGTAGGAGGCAGGGATTATGGCTACACCTTC
CASSLVGGRDYGYTF
>.|.|TRBV5-6|TRBJ2-5
TGTGCCAGTACCATTGGGACCGCGATTTTAGCCCAGTACTTC
CASTIGTAILAQYF
>.|.|TRBV28|TRBJ1-1
TGTGCCAGCACCGCGGGAGTGATGAACACTGAAGCTTTCTTT
CASTAGVMNTEAFF
>.|.|TRBV6-6|TRBJ1-1
TGTGCCAGCAGGAGACAGCACATGAACACTGAAGCTTTCTTT
CASRRQHMNTEAFF
>.|.|TRBV10-2|TRBJ1-1
TGCGCCAGCAGTGAAGTCGCGGCGAACACTGAAGCTTTCTTT
CASSEVAANTEAFF
>.|TRBD2|TRBV15|TRBJ2-3
TGTGCCACCAGCAGAGGAACCCGACTAGCGGGAAACACAGATACGCAGTATTTT
CATSRGTRLAGNTDTQYF
>.|TRBD2|TRBV27|TRBJ2-1
TGTGCCAGCAGTTTAATGCGCGGGGGGAATGAGCAGTTCTTC
CASSLMRGGNEQFF
>.|.|TRBV2|TRBJ1-1
TGTGCCAGCGTCTTGAACACTGAAGCTTTCTTT
CASVLNTEAFF
>.|TRBD2|TRBV28|TRBJ2-1
TGCGCCCTAGCGGGGGGTTTCGATGAGCAGTTCTTC
CALAGGFDEQFF